A selection of T cell receptor beta chains follows, all from one sample in a study of blood T cells in healthy people across ages. TCRdb redid the calling of the 5' RACE reads with MiXCR, one entry per CDR3 protein. The sample consists of roughly 730,000 distinct CDR3 sequences, just over 55% of them appearing once. The sequencing input was blood. The receptors here all came from a man aged 35-49 years in good health. Both conserved end residues are part of each CDR3. The D gene is left open where the match is weak. Clone size is given for some rows only: seen once, a few or many times, or a class if the clone is expanded.

-,TRBV20-1,-,TRBJ2-5,TGCAGTGCTAGAGAGGAATGGACCCAAGAGACCCAGTACTTC,CSAREEWTQETQYF
-,TRBV6-2/TRBV6-3,-,TRBJ2-3,TGTGCCAGCAGTTACGGCACCGCCTCGGATACGCAGTATTTT,CASSYGTASDTQYF
-,TRBV27,TRBD2,TRBJ2-3,TGTGCCAGCAGTGGACTCGGGCTAGCGGGAGCCAGCACAGATACGCAGTATTTT,CASSGLGLAGASTDTQYF
-,TRBV5-1,TRBD1,TRBJ2-3,TGCGCCAGCAGCGGAGTTACAGGGGCAGATACGCAGTATTTT,CASSGVTGADTQYF
-,TRBV12-1,-,TRBJ2-1,TGTGCCGGCAGCTTTGCGAGGGACTTTCTTGAGCAGTTCTTC,CAGSFARDFLEQFF
-,TRBV9,-,TRBJ2-5,TGTGCCAGCAGCGTAGCAGAATGGAAGACCCAGTACTTC,CASSVAEWKTQYF
-,TRBV24-1,-,TRBJ2-7,TGTGCCACCAGTGATTTGGGGCCAAGCTCCTACGAGCAGTACTTC,CATSDLGPSSYEQYF
few,TRBV7-2,TRBD2,TRBJ2-3,TGTGCCAGCAGCTTAGCTCGCGGGAGGTTGGATACGCAGTATTTT,CASSLARGRLDTQYF
-,TRBV7-2,-,TRBJ2-3,TGTGCCAGCAGCTTCGGGATTTTCACAGATACGCAGTATTTT,CASSFGIFTDTQYF
-,TRBV6-6,TRBD1,TRBJ1-2,TGTGCCAGCAGTTACGAGAACGGACAGGGGGTGTATGGCTACACCTTC,CASSYENGQGVYGYTF
-,TRBV5-6,TRBD1,TRBJ1-5,TGTGCCAGCAGTTGGACAGGGATCTATCAGCCCCAGCATTTT,CASSWTGIYQPQHF
few,TRBV20-1,TRBD1,TRBJ2-5,TGCAGTGCGCCCCGGACAGGGGAAGAGACCCAGTACTTC,CSAPRTGEETQYF
few,TRBV13,TRBD1,TRBJ1-1,TGTGCCAGCAGCTTAGGGGACAGGAGTGAAGCTTTCTTT,CASSLGDRSEAFF
-,TRBV29-1,TRBD2,TRBJ2-1,TGCAGCGTTGTCGAACTAGCGGGAAGGACTTACAATGAGCAGTTCTTC,CSVVELAGRTYNEQFF
-,TRBV25-1,-,TRBJ1-5,TGTGCCAGCAGTTCGACTGGAGTAGATTGGCCCCAGCATTTT,CASSSTGVDWPQHF
-,TRBV12-3/TRBV12-4,TRBD2,TRBJ2-3,TGTGCCAGCACCCAAGGACTAGCGGCTCGAGGTACGCAGTATTTT,CASTQGLAARGTQYF
few,TRBV7-2,-,TRBJ2-3,TGTGCCAGCAGCTTAGTCTTCGGAGATACGCAGTATTTT,CASSLVFGDTQYF
-,TRBV6-1,-,TRBJ2-5,TGTGCCAGCAGTGAATGGGGCAGGGTAGTAAAGACCCAGTACTTC,CASSEWGRVVKTQYF
-,TRBV7-9,-,TRBJ2-1,TGTGCCAGCAGCTCCGGGACCTTAAATGAGCAGTTCTTC,CASSSGTLNEQFF
-,TRBV7-2,TRBD2,TRBJ2-3,TGTGCCAGCAGCTCCCAGGCGGGAGTCACAGATACGCAGTATTTT,CASSSQAGVTDTQYF
few,TRBV12-3/TRBV12-4,-,TRBJ2-3,TGTGCCAGCAGTTTATCGGGGTTTAGCACAGATACGCAGTATTTT,CASSLSGFSTDTQYF
few,TRBV28,-,TRBJ1-4,TGTGCCAGCAGATGGGGGGCTGCAACTAATGAAAAACTGTTTTTT,CASRWGAATNEKLFF
-,TRBV5-1,TRBD1,TRBJ1-6,TGCGCCAGCAGCTTAGAGGGACAGGGGCATTCACCCCTCCACTTT,CASSLEGQGHSPLHF
-,TRBV20-1,-,TRBJ2-5,TGCAGTGCCCTCGGCCCCCGCGCTGAGACCCAGTACTTC,CSALGPRAETQYF
-,TRBV6-1,TRBD1,TRBJ1-5,TGTGCCAGTGAGGGGACAGGGGTCTCTTCGGAGCTTCAGCCCCAGCATTTT,CASEGTGVSSELQPQHF
-,TRBV9,-,TRBJ2-5,TGTGCCAGCAGCGCAAAAAGGTCGGGGGTAGAGACCCAGTACTTC,CASSAKRSGVETQYF
-,TRBV28,TRBD1,TRBJ2-5,TGTGCCAGCAGGAACGGACAGGGGGCAGAGACCCAGTACTTC,CASRNGQGAETQYF
-,TRBV7-9,-,TRBJ2-5,TGTGCCAGCAGCTTTCGGGTCCGAACAGACCAAGAGACCCAGTACTTC,CASSFRVRTDQETQYF
few,TRBV28,-,TRBJ1-1,TGTGCCAGCAGTTTACTTAAGGGGGACACTGAAGCTTTCTTT,CASSLLKGDTEAFF
-,TRBV7-2,-,TRBJ1-2,TGTGCCAGCAGCTGGAGGGCAGGCGGGGATGTGTACACCTTC,CASSWRAGGDVYTF
-,TRBV5-1,TRBD1,TRBJ1-2,TGCGCCAGCAGCTTATCTGACGCAGGGGGCGCCTATGGCTACACCTTC,CASSLSDAGGAYGYTF
-,TRBV4-3,TRBD1,TRBJ2-7,TGCGCCAGCAGCCAAGCGGCGGGGACAGGGTACGAGCAGTACTTC,CASSQAAGTGYEQYF
few,TRBV7-2,-,TRBJ2-7,TGTGCCAGCAGCTTAACCCACACGTCAGCCAAAAACATTCGGTACTTC,CASSLTHTSAKNIRYF
many,TRBV12-3/TRBV12-4,-,TRBJ2-1,TGTGCCAGCAGTTTAGAATATAGAAACAATGAGCAGTTCTTC,CASSLEYRNNEQFF
-,TRBV3-1,-,TRBJ2-1,TGTGCCAGCAGCCCGTTTTCCTCAGGGGGGGGAAATGAGCAGTTCTTC,CASSPFSSGGGNEQFF
-,TRBV29-1,TRBD1,TRBJ1-5,TGCAGCTCCATGGAGGGACAGCGTGATAGCAATCAGCCCCAGCATTTT,CSSMEGQRDSNQPQHF
few,TRBV7-2,-,TRBJ2-5,TGTGCCAGCAGCTTGTTTTGGGGGGGGGCCGCAGAGACCCAGTACTTC,CASSLFWGGAAETQYF
-,TRBV7-8,-,TRBJ1-5,TGTGCCAGCAGCTCTAGGGACCACAGGGGCAATCAGCCCCAGCATTTT,CASSSRDHRGNQPQHF
-,TRBV5-1,TRBD1,TRBJ2-1,TGCGCCAGCAGCCAATACGGGACAGGCCCTGAGGGTGAGCAGTTCTTC,CASSQYGTGPEGEQFF
-,TRBV3-1,-,TRBJ2-3,TGTGCCAGCAGCGGCTTCGAGGGCTGGCAAAGGACAGATACGCAGTATTTT,CASSGFEGWQRTDTQYF
-,TRBV20-1,TRBD2,TRBJ2-1,TGCAGTGCTAGAGGCGTCGCGGGAGCAAGGAATGAGCAGTTCTTC,CSARGVAGARNEQFF
-,TRBV3-1,-,TRBJ2-1,TGTGCCAGCAGAGCGGACAGTCATAACAATGAGCAGTTCTTC,CASRADSHNNEQFF
-,TRBV4-2,-,TRBJ2-4,TGTGCCAGCAGCCCCCCACAGGGCGGGCGACTAGCCAAAAACATTCAGTACTTC,CASSPPQGGRLAKNIQYF
-,TRBV7-2,-,TRBJ2-7,TGTGCCGGCCAACTTGCCCCAGGGGCCTACGAGCAGTACTTC,CAGQLAPGAYEQYF